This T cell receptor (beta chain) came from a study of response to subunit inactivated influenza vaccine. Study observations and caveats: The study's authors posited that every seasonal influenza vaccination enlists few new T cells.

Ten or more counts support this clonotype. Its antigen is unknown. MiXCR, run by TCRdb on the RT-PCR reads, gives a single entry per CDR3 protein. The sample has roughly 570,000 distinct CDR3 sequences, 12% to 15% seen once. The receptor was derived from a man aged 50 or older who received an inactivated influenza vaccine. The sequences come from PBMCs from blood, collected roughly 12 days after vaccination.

This CDR3 is CASSLGVGSYNEQFF. CDR3 sequence (DNA): TGTGCCAGCAGCTTAGGGGTTGGCTCCTACAATGAGCAGTTCTTC. The J gene is TRBJ2-1, the V gene TRBV7-9, with D hard to call. The CDR3 is 15 amino acids. V gave up 1 base and J gave up 0 bases, with 7 bases separating them. From germline, CDR1 is SEHNR and CDR2 FQNEAQ (reference sequence).